A selection of T cell receptor beta chains follows, all from one sample in a study of blood T cell repertoires in COVID-19. The protocol was immunoSEQ multiplex PCR, while the TCRdb copy is restricted to in-frame clones and leaves out a portion. Here the sample spans about 70,000 clones, around 87% being singletons. Sequenced sample: peripheral blood. The receptor set was obtained from a woman in her late teens or twenties with acute or convalescent COVID-19. Each CDR3 is given with its conserved first and last residue. The order of the fields is D gene, J gene, V gene, clone size, CDR3 DNA, CDR3 protein. The D gene is left open where the match is weak. Rows give clone size only sometimes, using once, few, many, or a class for an expanded clone.

d_call: TRBD1
j_call: TRBJ1-2
v_call: TRBV18
clone_size: -
cdr3_nt: TGTGCCAGCTCGGCCGGGACAGGGGCCTATGGCTACACCTTC
cdr3_aa: CASSAGTGAYGYTF

d_call: -
j_call: TRBJ1-1
v_call: TRBV5-4
clone_size: -
cdr3_nt: TGTGCCAGCAGCTACTTAAGGGAGGGGACTGAAGCTTTCTTT
cdr3_aa: CASSYLREGTEAFF

d_call: TRBD2
j_call: TRBJ2-1
v_call: TRBV11-2
clone_size: -
cdr3_nt: TGTGCCAGCAGAACTCATCTAGCGGGGGGAACCTACAATGAGCAGTTCTTC
cdr3_aa: CASRTHLAGGTYNEQFF

d_call: TRBD2
j_call: TRBJ2-1
v_call: TRBV19
clone_size: -
cdr3_nt: TGTGCCAGTAGACAAAAAGGTAGTAGACTAGCGGGATTCGATGAGCAGTTCTTC
cdr3_aa: CASRQKGSRLAGFDEQFF

d_call: -
j_call: TRBJ2-2
v_call: TRBV18
clone_size: -
cdr3_nt: TGTGCCAGCTCACCACTCTCTTCGGCGGGGCGTAACACCGGGGAGCTGTTTTTT
cdr3_aa: CASSPLSSAGRNTGELFF

d_call: TRBD1
j_call: TRBJ1-1
v_call: TRBV29-1
clone_size: -
cdr3_nt: TGCAGCGTTGACAGGGGGCGGGCTGAAGCTTTCTTT
cdr3_aa: CSVDRGRAEAFF

d_call: -
j_call: TRBJ1-2
v_call: TRBV6-1
clone_size: -
cdr3_nt: TGTGCCAGCAGTGAAGCGGGATGGAGGAGCGACTATGGCTACACCTTC
cdr3_aa: CASSEAGWRSDYGYTF

d_call: TRBD1
j_call: TRBJ1-3
v_call: TRBV10-3
clone_size: -
cdr3_nt: TGTGCCATCAGTGGCGGACAGGAGCACTCTGGAAACACCATATATTTT
cdr3_aa: CAISGGQEHSGNTIYF

d_call: -
j_call: TRBJ2-5
v_call: TRBV12-3/TRBV12-4
clone_size: -
cdr3_nt: TGTGCCAGCAGTTTGAGGCGTAAAGAGACCCAGTACTTC
cdr3_aa: CASSLRRKETQYF

d_call: -
j_call: TRBJ2-3
v_call: TRBV28
clone_size: once
cdr3_nt: TGTGCCAGCAGTGCCCAGGATGATACGCAGTATTTT
cdr3_aa: CASSAQDDTQYF

d_call: -
j_call: TRBJ1-2
v_call: TRBV6-6
clone_size: -
cdr3_nt: TGTGCCAGCAGTCCCCGAGTGGGAATCTCAGGGGCCTTCGGGGGCTACACCTTC
cdr3_aa: CASSPRVGISGAFGGYTF

d_call: TRBD1
j_call: TRBJ1-2
v_call: TRBV19
clone_size: -
cdr3_nt: TGTGCCAGTAGATCGAGGACAGGGGCAAAGGATGGCTACACCTTC
cdr3_aa: CASRSRTGAKDGYTF

d_call: -
j_call: TRBJ2-1
v_call: TRBV10-1
clone_size: -
cdr3_nt: TGCGCCAGCAGTGAGTCGCCGGGTATGGATGAGCAGTTCTTC
cdr3_aa: CASSESPGMDEQFF

d_call: TRBD2
j_call: TRBJ2-1
v_call: TRBV29-1
clone_size: -
cdr3_nt: TGCAGCGTCGTAGGAGCGGGAGAGGGGTCTTACAATGAGCAGTTCTTC
cdr3_aa: CSVVGAGEGSYNEQFF

d_call: TRBD1
j_call: TRBJ2-3
v_call: TRBV7-2
clone_size: -
cdr3_nt: TGTGCCAGCAGCTTAGCAGGACAGGGGTCAGATACGCAGTATTTT
cdr3_aa: CASSLAGQGSDTQYF

d_call: -
j_call: TRBJ1-1
v_call: TRBV19
clone_size: few
cdr3_nt: TGTGCCAGTAGTACCCGATCCACAGGGACGGACACTGAAGCTTTCTTT
cdr3_aa: CASSTRSTGTDTEAFF

d_call: -
j_call: TRBJ2-3
v_call: TRBV5-1
clone_size: -
cdr3_nt: TGCGCCAGCAGCTCTCTTATGACAGATACGCAGTATTTT
cdr3_aa: CASSSLMTDTQYF

d_call: TRBD1
j_call: TRBJ2-6
v_call: TRBV7-2
clone_size: -
cdr3_nt: TGTGCCAGCAGCTTACGGTGGGACAGGGGGCGGTCTGGGGCCAACGTCCTGACTTTC
cdr3_aa: CASSLRWDRGRSGANVLTF

d_call: TRBD1
j_call: TRBJ1-2
v_call: TRBV29-1
clone_size: -
cdr3_nt: TGCAGCGTTGATGGGGGACAGGGTTGGGCCTATGGCTACACCTTC
cdr3_aa: CSVDGGQGWAYGYTF

d_call: TRBD1
j_call: TRBJ1-6
v_call: TRBV19
clone_size: -
cdr3_nt: TGTGCCAGTACCGAGGGACAGGCTTCACCCCTCCACTTT
cdr3_aa: CASTEGQASPLHF

d_call: -
j_call: TRBJ1-2
v_call: TRBV21-1
clone_size: -
cdr3_nt: TGTGCCAGCTGCCTTGACAGGGGGGGTTATGGCTACACCTTC
cdr3_aa: CASCLDRGGYGYTF

d_call: -
j_call: TRBJ2-6
v_call: TRBV2
clone_size: once
cdr3_nt: TGTGCCAGCAGGGCTGGGAGCTCTGGGGCCAACGTCCTGACTTTC
cdr3_aa: CASRAGSSGANVLTF

d_call: TRBD1
j_call: TRBJ1-1
v_call: TRBV4-1
clone_size: -
cdr3_nt: TGCGCCAGCAGCCCAGAGACAGGGGCTGGGAACACTGAAGCTTTCTTT
cdr3_aa: CASSPETGAGNTEAFF

d_call: TRBD1
j_call: TRBJ1-2
v_call: TRBV27
clone_size: -
cdr3_nt: TGTGCCAGCAGTTTGACAGGGGTCGGCTATGGCTACACCTTC
cdr3_aa: CASSLTGVGYGYTF

d_call: TRBD2
j_call: TRBJ2-5
v_call: TRBV5-4
clone_size: -
cdr3_nt: TGTGCCAGCAGCCGACTAGCGGGATTGGAGACCCAGTACTTC
cdr3_aa: CASSRLAGLETQYF

d_call: TRBD1
j_call: TRBJ1-2
v_call: TRBV6-5
clone_size: -
cdr3_nt: TGTGCCAGCGGAGATAGGGACAGGGACTATGGCTACACCTTC
cdr3_aa: CASGDRDRDYGYTF

d_call: -
j_call: TRBJ2-7
v_call: TRBV5-8
clone_size: -
cdr3_nt: TGTGCCAGCAGCTTCAGGGGAGAAATCTCCTACGAGCAGTACTTC
cdr3_aa: CASSFRGEISYEQYF

d_call: TRBD1
j_call: TRBJ1-2
v_call: TRBV5-1
clone_size: few
cdr3_nt: TGCGCCAGCAGCTCAGATGGGACAGGGTTTAACTATGGCTACACCTTC
cdr3_aa: CASSSDGTGFNYGYTF

d_call: -
j_call: TRBJ1-6
v_call: TRBV10-3
clone_size: -
cdr3_nt: TGTGCCATCAGTGAGTCTTCGGGGCAGGGGATTTCACCCCTCCACTTT
cdr3_aa: CAISESSGQGISPLHF

d_call: -
j_call: TRBJ2-5
v_call: TRBV5-4
clone_size: -
cdr3_nt: TGTGCCAGCAGCTTGGCGGGGGTTCAAGAGACCCAGTACTTC
cdr3_aa: CASSLAGVQETQYF

d_call: -
j_call: TRBJ2-1
v_call: TRBV5-1
clone_size: -
cdr3_nt: TGCGCCAGCACAAAAGACGGTGGAGCCTACAATGAGCAGTTCTTC
cdr3_aa: CASTKDGGAYNEQFF

d_call: TRBD1
j_call: TRBJ1-1
v_call: TRBV27
clone_size: -
cdr3_nt: TGTGCCAGCAAACCGGCGCCAGGGGGCGGTGGCACTGAAGCTTTCTTT
cdr3_aa: CASKPAPGGGGTEAFF

d_call: -
j_call: TRBJ1-5
v_call: TRBV6-1
clone_size: -
cdr3_nt: TGTGCCAGCAGTGAACAGGTCAATCAGCCCCAGCATTTT
cdr3_aa: CASSEQVNQPQHF

d_call: TRBD1
j_call: TRBJ2-1
v_call: TRBV3-1/TRBV3-2
clone_size: -
cdr3_nt: TGTGCCAGCGGGTCGACAGATAGTACAGGGGCTCTATCAGGGGAGCAGTTCTTC
cdr3_aa: CASGSTDSTGALSGEQFF

d_call: -
j_call: TRBJ2-2
v_call: TRBV7-9
clone_size: -
cdr3_nt: TGTGCCAGCAGCTTACCAGGGGCCCGGGCCGGGGAGCTGTTTTTT
cdr3_aa: CASSLPGARAGELFF